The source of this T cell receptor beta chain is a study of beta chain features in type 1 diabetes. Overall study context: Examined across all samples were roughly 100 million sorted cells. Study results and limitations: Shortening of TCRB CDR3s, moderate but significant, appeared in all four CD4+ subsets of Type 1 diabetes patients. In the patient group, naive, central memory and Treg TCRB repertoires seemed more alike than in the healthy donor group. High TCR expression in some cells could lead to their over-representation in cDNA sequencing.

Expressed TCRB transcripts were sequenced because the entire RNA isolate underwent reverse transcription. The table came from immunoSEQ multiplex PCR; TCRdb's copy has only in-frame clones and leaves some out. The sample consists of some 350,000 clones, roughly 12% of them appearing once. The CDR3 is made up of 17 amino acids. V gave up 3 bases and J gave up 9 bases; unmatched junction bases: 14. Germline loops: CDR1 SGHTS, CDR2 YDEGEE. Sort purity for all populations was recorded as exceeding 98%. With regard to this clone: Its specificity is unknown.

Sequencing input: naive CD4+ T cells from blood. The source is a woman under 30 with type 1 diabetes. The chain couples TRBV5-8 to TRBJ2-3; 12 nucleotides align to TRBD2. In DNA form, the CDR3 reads TGTGCCAGCAGCTCGGGACTAGCGGGCCGGCAGGGGGAGACGCAGTATTTT. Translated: CASSSGLAGRQGETQYF.